The clone carrying this TCR beta chain was seen more than once but under ten times. Antigen unknown. These data belong to a study of cytomegalovirus exposure and HLA in healthy donors. 60 Vbeta and 13 Jbeta primers were used in PCR. TCRdb's table, derived via immunoSEQ multiplex PCR, lists solely in-frame clones and lacks some. The sample includes about 110,000 clones, about 74% of them seen just once. Study-wide results and limits: Several top significant clusters appeared, in a later analysis, to be linked to common viral pathogens.

The receptor was derived from a female donor in good health and CMV-seropositive. Sequencing was carried out using PBMCs.

This chain's CDR3 is CASSRLGLAGTSSYNEQFF. As DNA, the CDR3 is TGCGCCAGCAGCCGCCTGGGACTAGCTGGGACCAGCTCCTACAATGAGCAGTTCTTC. The J gene is TRBJ2-1, the V gene TRBV4-1; 9 nucleotides line up with TRBD2. The CDR3 has 19 amino acids. The germline gives CDR1 MGHRA, CDR2 YSYEKL. Trimming cost V 4 bases and J 0 bases; bases outside gene matches: 13.